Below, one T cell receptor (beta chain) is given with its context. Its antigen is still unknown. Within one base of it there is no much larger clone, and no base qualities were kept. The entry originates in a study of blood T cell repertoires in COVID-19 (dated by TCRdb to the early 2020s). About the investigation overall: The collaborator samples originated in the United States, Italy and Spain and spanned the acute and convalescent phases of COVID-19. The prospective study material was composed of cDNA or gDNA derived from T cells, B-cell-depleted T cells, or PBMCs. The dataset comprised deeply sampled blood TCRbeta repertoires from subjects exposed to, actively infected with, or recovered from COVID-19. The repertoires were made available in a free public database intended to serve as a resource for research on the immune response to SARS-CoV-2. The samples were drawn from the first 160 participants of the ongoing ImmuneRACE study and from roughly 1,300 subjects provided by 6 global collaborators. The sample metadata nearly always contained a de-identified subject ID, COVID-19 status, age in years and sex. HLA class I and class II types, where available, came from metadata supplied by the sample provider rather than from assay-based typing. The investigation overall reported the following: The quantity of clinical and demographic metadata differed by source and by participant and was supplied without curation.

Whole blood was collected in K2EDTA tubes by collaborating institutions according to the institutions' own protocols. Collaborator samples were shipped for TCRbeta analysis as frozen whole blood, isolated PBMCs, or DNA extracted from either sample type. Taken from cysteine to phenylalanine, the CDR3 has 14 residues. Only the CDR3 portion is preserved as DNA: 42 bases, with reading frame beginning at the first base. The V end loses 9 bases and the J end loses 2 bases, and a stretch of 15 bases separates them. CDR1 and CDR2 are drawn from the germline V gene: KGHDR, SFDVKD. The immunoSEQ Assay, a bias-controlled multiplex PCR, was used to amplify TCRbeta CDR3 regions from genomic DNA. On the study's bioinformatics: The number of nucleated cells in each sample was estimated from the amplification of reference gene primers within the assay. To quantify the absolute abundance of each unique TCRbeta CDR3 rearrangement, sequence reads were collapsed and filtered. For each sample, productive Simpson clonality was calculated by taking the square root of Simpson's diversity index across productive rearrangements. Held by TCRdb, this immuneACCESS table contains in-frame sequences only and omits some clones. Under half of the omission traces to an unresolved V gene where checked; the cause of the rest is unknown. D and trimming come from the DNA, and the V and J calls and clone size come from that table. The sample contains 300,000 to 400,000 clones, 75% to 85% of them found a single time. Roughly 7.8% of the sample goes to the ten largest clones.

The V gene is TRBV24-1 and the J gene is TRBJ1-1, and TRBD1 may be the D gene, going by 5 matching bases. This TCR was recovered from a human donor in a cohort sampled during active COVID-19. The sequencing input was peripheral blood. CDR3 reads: CATREARGNTEAFF. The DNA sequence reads TGTGCCACCCGGGAGGCTAGGGGAAACACTGAAGCTTTCTTT.